Sequencing of this T cell receptor beta chain was carried out in a study of CD8+CD57+ T cells in acquired aplastic anemia. Study summary: Mean yield of DNA from sorted CD4+ and CD8+ cells was 2.5 to 4 ug. Healthy donor sequencing depth: 10 million to 10.8 million CD4+, some 12 million CD8+ reads.

Comment on this clonotype: Its antigen remains unknown.

Profiling that covered TCR beta VDJ and CDR3 relied on genomic DNA as its template. TCRdb fed the reads into MiXCR, producing one record per CDR3 protein. The top ten clones hold 35% to 50% of a sample with fewer than 200,000 distinct CDR3 sequences, approximately 60% of them seen once. Regarding the study as a whole: CD8+ Simpson's diversity showed no significant patient-control difference. About 30 shared CD8+ CDR3s appeared highly expressed within patients' immunodominant clones.

This clonotype originated in a human donor in good health. Sequencing was carried out using sorted CD4+, CD8+, or CD8+CD57+ T cells (not recorded which) from PBMCs.

In nucleotides, the CDR3 is TGTGCCAGTAGTCGACGGGACACCCGGGCCAACGTCCTGACTTTC. Protein: CASSRRDTRANVLTF. The chain has TRBV19 and TRBJ2-6; a possible D gene is TRBD1 (6 bases). CDR3 length: 15 amino acids. Germline CDR1 is LNHDA and CDR2 is SQIVND (reference sequence). V lost 5 bases, J lost 5 bases, and 13 bases lay in between.